This T cell receptor (beta chain) was found in a study of blood T cell repertoires in COVID-19. Background on the study: The analysed material was cDNA or gDNA that came from T cells, B-cell-depleted T cells, or PBMCs.

This table comes from immunoSEQ multiplex PCR, and its TCRdb copy is limited to in-frame clones, with some not included. The sample includes 150,000 to 200,000 clones, more than 75% seen only once; the top ten take about 18%. This clone appeared a single time. The germline gives CDR1 KGHSH, CDR2 LQKENI. The V gene lost 3 bases and the J gene lost 6 bases, with 7 bases spanning the gap. The CDR3 is 12 amino acids. Sequencing was carried out using peripheral blood. The TCR originated in a man aged 60 to 75 with active or convalescent COVID-19. J is TRBJ2-3 and V is TRBV18, with unresolved D. DNA for the CDR3: TGTGCCAGCTCACCGAACAGCGATACGCAGTATTTT. It yields the protein CASSPNSDTQYF.